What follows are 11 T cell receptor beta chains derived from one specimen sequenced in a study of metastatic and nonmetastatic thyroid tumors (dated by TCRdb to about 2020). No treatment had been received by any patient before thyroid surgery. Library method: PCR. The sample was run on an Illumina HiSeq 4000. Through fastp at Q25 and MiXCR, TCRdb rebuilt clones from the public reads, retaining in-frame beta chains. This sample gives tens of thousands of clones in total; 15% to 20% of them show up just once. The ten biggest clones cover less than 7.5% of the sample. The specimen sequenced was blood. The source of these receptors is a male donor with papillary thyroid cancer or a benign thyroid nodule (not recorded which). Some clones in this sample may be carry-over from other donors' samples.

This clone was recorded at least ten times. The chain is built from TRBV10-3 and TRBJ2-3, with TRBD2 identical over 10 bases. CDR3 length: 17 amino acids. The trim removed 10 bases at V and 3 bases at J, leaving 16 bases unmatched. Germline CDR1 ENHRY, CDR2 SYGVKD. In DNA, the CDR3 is TGTGCCACCGGGGCCCCTCTGAGCGGGGGGGCAACAGATACGCAGTATTTT. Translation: CATGAPLSGGATDTQYF.

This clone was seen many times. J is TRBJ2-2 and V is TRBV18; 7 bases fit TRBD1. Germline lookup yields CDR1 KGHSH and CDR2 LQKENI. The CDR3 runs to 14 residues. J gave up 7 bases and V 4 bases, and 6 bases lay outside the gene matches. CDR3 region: CASSQTGQVGELFF. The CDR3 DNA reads TGTGCCAGCTCACAAACCGGACAGGTCGGGGAGCTGTTTTTT.

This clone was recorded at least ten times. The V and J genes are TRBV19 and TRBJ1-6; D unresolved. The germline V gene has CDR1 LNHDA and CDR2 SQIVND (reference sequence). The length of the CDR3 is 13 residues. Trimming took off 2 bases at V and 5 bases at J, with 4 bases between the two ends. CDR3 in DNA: TGTGCCAGTAGTATATCTAATAATTCACCCCTCCACTTT. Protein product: CASSISNNSPLHF.

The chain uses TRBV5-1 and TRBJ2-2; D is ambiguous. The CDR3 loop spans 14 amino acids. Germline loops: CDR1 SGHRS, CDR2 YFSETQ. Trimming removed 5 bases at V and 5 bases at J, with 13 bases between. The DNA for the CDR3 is TGCGCCAGCAGTAAAGGACGTGGAACCGGGGAGCTGTTTTTT. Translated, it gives CASSKGRGTGELFF.

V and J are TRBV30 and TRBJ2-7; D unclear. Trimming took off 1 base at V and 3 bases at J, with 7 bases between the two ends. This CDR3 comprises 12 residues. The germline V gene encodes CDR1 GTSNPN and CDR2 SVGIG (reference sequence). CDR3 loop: CAWSGHLYEQYF. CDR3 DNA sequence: TGTGCCTGGAGTGGCCACCTCTACGAGCAGTACTTC.

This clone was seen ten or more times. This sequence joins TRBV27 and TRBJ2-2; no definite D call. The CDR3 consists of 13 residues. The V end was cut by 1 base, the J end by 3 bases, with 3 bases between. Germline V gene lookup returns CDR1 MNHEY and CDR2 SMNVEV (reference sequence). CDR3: CASSLLDTGELFF. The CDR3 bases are TGTGCCAGCAGTTTATTGGACACCGGGGAGCTGTTTTTT.

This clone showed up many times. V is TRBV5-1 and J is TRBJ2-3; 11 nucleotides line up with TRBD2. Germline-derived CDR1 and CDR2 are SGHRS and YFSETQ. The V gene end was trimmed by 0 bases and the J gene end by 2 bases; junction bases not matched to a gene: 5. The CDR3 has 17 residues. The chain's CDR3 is CASSLVGLAAFTDTQYF. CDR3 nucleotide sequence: TGCGCCAGCAGCTTGGTGGGACTAGCGGCTTTCACAGATACGCAGTATTTT.

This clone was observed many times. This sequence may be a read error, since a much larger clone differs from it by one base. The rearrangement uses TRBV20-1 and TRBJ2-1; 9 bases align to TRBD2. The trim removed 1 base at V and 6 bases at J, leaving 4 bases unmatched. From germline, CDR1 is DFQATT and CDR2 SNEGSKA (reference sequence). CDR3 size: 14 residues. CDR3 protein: CSARGLADCNEQFF. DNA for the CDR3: TGCAGTGCTAGAGGACTAGCGGACTGCAATGAGCAGTTCTTC.

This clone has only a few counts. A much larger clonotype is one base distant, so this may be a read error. DNA for the CDR3: TGTGCCAGCACCGTCAGGGAGGATATGCAGTATTTT. It specifies CASTVREDMQYF. J is TRBJ2-3 and V is TRBV11-3, with a tentative D call TRBD2 (6 bases). Per germline, CDR1 SGHNT and CDR2 YENEEA. There are 12 residues in the CDR3.

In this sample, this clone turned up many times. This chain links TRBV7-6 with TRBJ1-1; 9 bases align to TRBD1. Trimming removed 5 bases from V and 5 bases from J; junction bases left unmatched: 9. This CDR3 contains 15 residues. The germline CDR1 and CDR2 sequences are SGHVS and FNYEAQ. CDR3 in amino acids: CASSPTGGAVTEAFF. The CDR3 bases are TGTGCCAGCAGCCCAACAGGGGGCGCGGTGACTGAAGCTTTCTTT.

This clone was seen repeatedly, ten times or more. The DNA of the CDR3 is TGTGCCAGCAGCCCCCCGGACAGGGGTGGTGGCACTGAAGCTTTCTTT. Translating gives CASSPPDRGGGTEAFF. V is TRBV6-1 and J is TRBJ1-1; 9 bases agree with TRBD1. Trimming at V came to 6 bases and at J to 4 bases, leaving 12 bases not matched to a gene. Germline V gene sequence: CDR1 MNHNS, CDR2 SASEGT. The CDR3 length is 16 residues.